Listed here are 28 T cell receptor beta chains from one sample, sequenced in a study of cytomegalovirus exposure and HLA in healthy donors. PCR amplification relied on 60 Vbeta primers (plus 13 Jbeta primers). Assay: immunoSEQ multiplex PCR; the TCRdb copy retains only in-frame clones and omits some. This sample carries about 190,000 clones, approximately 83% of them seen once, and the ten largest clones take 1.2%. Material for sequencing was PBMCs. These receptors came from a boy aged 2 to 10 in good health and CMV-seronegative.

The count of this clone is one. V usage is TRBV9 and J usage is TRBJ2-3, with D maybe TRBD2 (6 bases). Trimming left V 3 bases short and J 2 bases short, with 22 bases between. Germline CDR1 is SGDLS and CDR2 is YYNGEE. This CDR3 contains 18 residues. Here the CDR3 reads CASSGPTGRDSPTDTQYF. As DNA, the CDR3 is TGTGCCAGCAGCGGACCCACGGGACGGGACTCGCCCACAGATACGCAGTATTTT.

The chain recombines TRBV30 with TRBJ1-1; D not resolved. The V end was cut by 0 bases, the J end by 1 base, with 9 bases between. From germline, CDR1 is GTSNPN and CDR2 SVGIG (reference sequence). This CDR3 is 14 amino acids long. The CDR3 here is CAWSVHVKNTEAFF. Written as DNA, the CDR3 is TGTGCCTGGAGTGTACATGTGAAGAACACTGAAGCTTTCTTT.

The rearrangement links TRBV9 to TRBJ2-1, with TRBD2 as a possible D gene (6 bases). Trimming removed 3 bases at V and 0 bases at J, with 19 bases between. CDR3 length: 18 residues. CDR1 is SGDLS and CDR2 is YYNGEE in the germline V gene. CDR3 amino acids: CASSANTVSGSSYNEQFF. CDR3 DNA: TGTGCCAGCAGCGCTAACACCGTTAGCGGTAGCTCCTACAATGAGCAGTTCTTC.

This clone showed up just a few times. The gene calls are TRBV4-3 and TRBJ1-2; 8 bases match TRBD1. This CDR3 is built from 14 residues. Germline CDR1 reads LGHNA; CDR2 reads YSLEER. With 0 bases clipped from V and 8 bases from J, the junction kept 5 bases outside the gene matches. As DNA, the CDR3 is TGCGCCAGCAGCCAAGACGACAGGGGAGAGGGCTACACCTTC. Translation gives CASSQDDRGEGYTF.

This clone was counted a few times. The CDR3: CASSRWTAPLNTEAFF. CDR3 in DNA: TGTGCCAGCAGCCGTTGGACAGCACCTTTGAACACTGAAGCTTTCTTT. The chain has TRBV7-9 and TRBJ1-1, with D maybe TRBD1 (6 bases). Germline lookup yields CDR1 SEHNR and CDR2 FQNEAQ (reference sequence). The V end was cut by 5 bases, the J end by 0 bases, with 16 bases between. The CDR3 sequence is 16 residues long.

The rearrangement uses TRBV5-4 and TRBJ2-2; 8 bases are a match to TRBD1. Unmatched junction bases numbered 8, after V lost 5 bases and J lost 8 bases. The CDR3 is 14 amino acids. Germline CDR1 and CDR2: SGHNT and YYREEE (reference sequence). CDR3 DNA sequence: TGTGCCAGCAGATTACAGGGGGGTGAGGGGGAGCTGTTTTTT. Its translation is CASRLQGGEGELFF.

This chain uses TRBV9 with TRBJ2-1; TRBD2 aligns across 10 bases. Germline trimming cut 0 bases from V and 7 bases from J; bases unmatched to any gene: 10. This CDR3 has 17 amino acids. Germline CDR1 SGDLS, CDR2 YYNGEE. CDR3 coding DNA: TGTGCCAGCAGCGTAGCTCCCCTAGCGGGGGCTGAGAATGAGCAGTTCTTC. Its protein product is CASSVAPLAGAENEQFF.

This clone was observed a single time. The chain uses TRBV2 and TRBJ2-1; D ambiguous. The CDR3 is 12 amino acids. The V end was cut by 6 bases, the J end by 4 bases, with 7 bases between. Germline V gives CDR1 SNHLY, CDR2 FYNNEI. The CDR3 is CASRGSYNEQFF. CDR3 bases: TGTGCCAGCAGGGGCAGTTACAATGAGCAGTTCTTC.

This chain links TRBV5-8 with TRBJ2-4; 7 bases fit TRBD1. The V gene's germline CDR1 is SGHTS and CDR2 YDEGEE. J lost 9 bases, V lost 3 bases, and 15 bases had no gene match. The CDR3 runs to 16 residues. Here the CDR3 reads CASSSSRDSLGIIQYF. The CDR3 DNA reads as TGTGCCAGCAGCTCGTCCCGGGACAGTCTCGGGATCATTCAGTACTTC. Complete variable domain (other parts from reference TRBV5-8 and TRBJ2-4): EAGVTQSPTHLIKTRGQQATLRCSPISGHTSVYWYQQALGLGLQFLLWYDEGEERNRGNFPPRFSGRQFPNYSSELNVNALELEDSALYLCASSSSRDSLGIIQYFGAGTRLSVL.

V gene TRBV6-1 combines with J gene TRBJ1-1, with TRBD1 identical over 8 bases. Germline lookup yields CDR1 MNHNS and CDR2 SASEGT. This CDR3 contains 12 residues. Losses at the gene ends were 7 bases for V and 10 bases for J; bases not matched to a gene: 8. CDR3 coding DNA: TGTGCCAGCAACCAGGACAGGGTAGTAGCTTTCTTT. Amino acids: CASNQDRVVAFF.

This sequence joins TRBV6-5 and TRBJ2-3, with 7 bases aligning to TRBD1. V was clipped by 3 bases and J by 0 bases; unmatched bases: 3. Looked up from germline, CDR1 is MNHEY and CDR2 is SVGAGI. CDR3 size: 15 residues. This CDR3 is CASSYEGASTDTQYF. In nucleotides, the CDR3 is TGTGCCAGCAGTTATGAGGGGGCTAGCACAGATACGCAGTATTTT.

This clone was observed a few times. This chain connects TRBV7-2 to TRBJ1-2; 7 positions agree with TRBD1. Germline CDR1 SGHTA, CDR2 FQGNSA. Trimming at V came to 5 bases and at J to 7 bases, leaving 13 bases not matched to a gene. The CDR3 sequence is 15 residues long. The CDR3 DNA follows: TGTGCCAGCAGCCCAGAGGGGGCCCTTGCCCCTGGCTACACCTTC. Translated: CASSPEGALAPGYTF.

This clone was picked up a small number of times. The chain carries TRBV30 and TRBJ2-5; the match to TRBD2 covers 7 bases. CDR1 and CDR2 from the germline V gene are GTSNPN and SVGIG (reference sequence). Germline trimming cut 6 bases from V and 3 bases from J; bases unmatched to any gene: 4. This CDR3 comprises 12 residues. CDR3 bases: TGTGCCTGCCCAGGGAGGGAAGAGACCCAGTACTTC. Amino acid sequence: CACPGREETQYF.

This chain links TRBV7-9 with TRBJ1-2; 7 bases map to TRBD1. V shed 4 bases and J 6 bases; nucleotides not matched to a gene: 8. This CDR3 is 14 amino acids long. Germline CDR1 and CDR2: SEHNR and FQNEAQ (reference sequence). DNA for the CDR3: TGTGCCAGCAGCTCCAGTACAGGGGATGATGGCTACACCTTC. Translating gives CASSSSTGDDGYTF.

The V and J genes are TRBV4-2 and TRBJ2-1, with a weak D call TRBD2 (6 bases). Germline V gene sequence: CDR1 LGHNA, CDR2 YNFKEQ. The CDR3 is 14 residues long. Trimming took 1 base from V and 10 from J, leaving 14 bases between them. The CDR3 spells CASSQAGGEDEQFF. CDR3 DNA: TGTGCCAGCAGCCAAGCAGGAGGGGAGGACGAGCAGTTCTTC.

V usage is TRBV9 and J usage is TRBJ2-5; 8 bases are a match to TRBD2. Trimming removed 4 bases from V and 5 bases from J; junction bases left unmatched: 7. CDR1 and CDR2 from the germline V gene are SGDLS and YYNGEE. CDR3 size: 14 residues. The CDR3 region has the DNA TGTGCCAGCAGCTCGGACGGGGGGGTGGAGACCCAGTACTTC. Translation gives CASSSDGGVETQYF.

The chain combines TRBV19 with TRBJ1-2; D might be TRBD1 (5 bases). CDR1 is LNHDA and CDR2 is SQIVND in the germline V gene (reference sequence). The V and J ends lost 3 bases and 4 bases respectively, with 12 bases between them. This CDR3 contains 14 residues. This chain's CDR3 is CASSIRGGGYGYTF. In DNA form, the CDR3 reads TGTGCCAGTAGTATCCGGGGCGGGGGCTATGGCTACACCTTC.

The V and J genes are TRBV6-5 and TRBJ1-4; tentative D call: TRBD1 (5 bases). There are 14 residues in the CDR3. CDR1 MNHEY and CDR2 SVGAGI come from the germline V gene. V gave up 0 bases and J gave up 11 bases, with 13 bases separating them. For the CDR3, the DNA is TGTGCCAGCAGTTACTCGGCAGGGTTTATCAAACTGTTTTTT. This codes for CASSYSAGFIKLFF.

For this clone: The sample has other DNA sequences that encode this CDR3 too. CDR3 DNA: TGTGCCTGGAGTGTACTCAACACTGAAGCTTTCTTT. Translating gives CAWSVLNTEAFF. V is TRBV30 and J is TRBJ1-1; D unresolved. Deletions cut 0 bases from V and 2 bases from J, with 4 bases between. In germline, CDR1 is GTSNPN, CDR2 SVGIG (reference sequence). The CDR3 is 12 residues long.

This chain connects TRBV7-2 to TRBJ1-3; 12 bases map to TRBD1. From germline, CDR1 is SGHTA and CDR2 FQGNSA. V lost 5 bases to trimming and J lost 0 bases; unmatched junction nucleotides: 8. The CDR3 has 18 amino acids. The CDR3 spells CASSGRDRGRLSGNTIYF. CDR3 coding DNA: TGTGCCAGCAGCGGCCGGGACAGGGGGCGCCTCTCTGGAAACACCATATATTTT.

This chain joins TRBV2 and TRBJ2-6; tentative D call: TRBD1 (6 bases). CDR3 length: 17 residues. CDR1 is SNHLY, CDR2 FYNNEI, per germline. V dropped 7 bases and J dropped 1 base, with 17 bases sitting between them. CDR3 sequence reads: CASTDQGPWSGANVLTF. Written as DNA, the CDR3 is TGTGCCAGCACCGACCAGGGGCCGTGGTCTGGGGCCAACGTCCTGACTTTC.

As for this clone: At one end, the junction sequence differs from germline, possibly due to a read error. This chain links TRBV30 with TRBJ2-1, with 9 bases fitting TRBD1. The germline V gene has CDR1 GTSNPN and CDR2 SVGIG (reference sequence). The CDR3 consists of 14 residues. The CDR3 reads CVWSVGQGYNEQFF. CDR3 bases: TGTGTCTGGAGTGTAGGACAGGGGTACAATGAGCAGTTCTTC.

The CDR3 sequence is CASSPTSQGGTEAFF. CDR3 sequence (DNA): TGTGCCAGCTCACCTACGTCTCAAGGAGGCACTGAAGCTTTCTTT. The V gene is TRBV18, the J gene TRBJ1-1; no clear D. Germline values: CDR1 KGHSH, CDR2 LQKENI. This CDR3 is built from 15 residues. The V and J ends lost 3 bases and 4 bases respectively, with 15 bases between them.

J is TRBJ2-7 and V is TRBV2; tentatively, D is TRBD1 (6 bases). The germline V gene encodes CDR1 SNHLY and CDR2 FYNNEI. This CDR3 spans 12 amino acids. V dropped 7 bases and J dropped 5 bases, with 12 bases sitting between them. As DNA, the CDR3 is TGTGCCAGCAAGTCAGGGGCCCACGAGCAGTACTTC. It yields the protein CASKSGAHEQYF.

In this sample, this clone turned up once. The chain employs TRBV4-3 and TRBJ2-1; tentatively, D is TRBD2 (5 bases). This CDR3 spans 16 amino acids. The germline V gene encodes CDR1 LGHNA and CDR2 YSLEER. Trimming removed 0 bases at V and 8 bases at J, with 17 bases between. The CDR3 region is CASSQEWTGVFDEQFF. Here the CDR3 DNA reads TGCGCCAGCAGCCAAGAGTGGACTGGGGTGTTTGATGAGCAGTTCTTC.

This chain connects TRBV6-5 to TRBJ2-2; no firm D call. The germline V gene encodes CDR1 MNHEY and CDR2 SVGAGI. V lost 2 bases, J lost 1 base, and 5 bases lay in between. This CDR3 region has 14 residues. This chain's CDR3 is CASSYGGNTGELFF. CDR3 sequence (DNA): TGTGCCAGCAGTTACGGCGGGAACACCGGGGAGCTGTTTTTT.

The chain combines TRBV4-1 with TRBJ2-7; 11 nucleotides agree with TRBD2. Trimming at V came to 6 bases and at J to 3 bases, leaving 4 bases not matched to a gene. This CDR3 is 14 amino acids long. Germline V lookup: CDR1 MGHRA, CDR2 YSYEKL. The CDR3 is CASRFGTSGYEQYF. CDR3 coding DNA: TGCGCCAGCAGATTTGGGACTAGCGGCTACGAGCAGTACTTC.

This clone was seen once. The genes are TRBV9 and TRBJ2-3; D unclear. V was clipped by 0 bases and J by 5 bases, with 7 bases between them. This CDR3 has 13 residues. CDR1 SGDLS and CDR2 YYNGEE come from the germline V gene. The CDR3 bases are TGTGCCAGCAGCGTAGATATACAAGATACGCAGTATTTT. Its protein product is CASSVDIQDTQYF.